This T cell receptor beta chain stems from a study of T cells in Graves' hyperthyroidism and ophthalmopathy. Study-wide points: Classification by a 13 V-J model distinguished ophthalmopathy from stable hyperthyroidism.

The CDR3 consists of 15 residues. Trimming took 6 bases from V and 5 from J; bases not matched to a gene: 8. CDR1 is GTSNPN, CDR2 SVGIG, per germline (reference sequence). As to this clonotype: What it binds is not known.

It was RNA transcripts that yielded the amplified TCR beta CDR3 regions. HTBI primers were used for first-round RT-PCR of the TCR CDR3. TCRdb re-analysed the multiplex PCR reads in MiXCR, keeping a single row per CDR3 protein. The profile shows roughly 360,000 distinct CDR3 sequences, 13% of them singletons. The rearrangement links TRBV30 to TRBJ2-1, with TRBD1 matching over 12 bases. This TCR was sampled from a young man with Graves' hyperthyroidism that later progressed to Graves' ophthalmopathy. Material: blood. CDR3: CACLEGQGAHNEQFF. The CDR3 coding sequence is TGTGCCTGTCTGGAGGGACAGGGGGCCCACAATGAGCAGTTCTTC.